This TCR beta chain comes out of a study of patients and donors after allogeneic stem cell transplantation. The CDR3 runs 16 residues. Germline loops: CDR1 DFQATT, CDR2 SNEGSKA (reference sequence). J was trimmed by 0 bases and V by 4 bases; bases with no gene match: 8. MiXCR was run by TCRdb on the RT-PCR reads, yielding one entry per CDR3 protein. The data hold around 170,000 distinct CDR3 sequences, with roughly 22% observed a single time. This clonotype was recorded a few times. The sequence derives from a human donor who was either an allogeneic HSCT recipient or a stem cell or donor lymphocyte infusion donor (not recorded which). It is not recorded whose cells these are; they may come from a transplant donor. The J gene is TRBJ1-1, the V gene TRBV20-1, with 10 bases aligning to TRBD1. Input material: blood, either unsorted or a sorted T cell fraction (not recorded which). In nucleotides, the CDR3 is TGCAGTGCTAACCGACCGGGACAGGGGATGAACACTGAAGCTTTCTTT. Protein sequence: CSANRPGQGMNTEAFF.